The sequence of this T cell receptor (beta chain) was determined in a study of PD-1 blockade in classical Hodgkin lymphoma. Broader study findings: The origin of the repertoire differences remains undefined, with disease activity or prior therapy as possible causes. Complete responders started with a diversity level that resembled newly diagnosed patients at baseline.

A word on this clone: The antigen remains unidentified.

Time point here: cycle 4 day 1 (C4D1), after less than 7 weeks of nivolumab. Each patient's relapse followed autologous stem cell transplantation, and brentuximab vedotin exposure varied. The CDR3 is 17 residues long. Looked up from germline, CDR1 is MDHEN and CDR2 is SYDVKM. V was cut by 3 bases and J by 0 bases, with 15 bases left in between. Data came from immunoSEQ multiplex PCR; TCRdb stores just in-frame clones and leaves some out. The data show more than 40,000 clones, approximately 71% seen once. The sequence was collected from a human donor with classical Hodgkin lymphoma. Sequences were derived from peripheral blood mononuclear cells (PBMCs), sampled before the fourth cycle of nivolumab. The J gene is TRBJ1-3, the V gene TRBV28; a weak D match, TRBD1 (6 bases). The CDR3 sequence: CASSFLAGGLSGNTIYF. In DNA, the CDR3 is TGTGCCAGCAGTTTCCTCGCCGGGGGCCTCTCTGGAAACACCATATATTTT.